The sequence of this TCR beta chain was determined in a study of blood T cell repertoires in COVID-19. Background on the study: The cDNA or gDNA used as material had been derived from T cells, B-cell-depleted T cells, or PBMCs.

Under the authors' procedure: Estimation of nucleated cell counts was performed using reference gene primer amplification. Assay: immunoSEQ multiplex PCR; the TCRdb copy retains only in-frame clones and omits some. That table supplies the V and J calls and clone size; D and trimming were determined from the DNA. The repertoire holds about 120,000 clones, with 75% to 90% as singletons. The CDR3 has 19 residues. Losses at the gene ends were 6 bases for V and 0 bases for J; bases not matched to a gene: 16. Germline CDR1 and CDR2: SNHLY and FYNNEI. The TCR originated in a man in his sixties or seventies with acute or convalescent COVID-19. The sequenced sample was peripheral blood. The rearrangement links TRBV2 to TRBJ1-3, with 8 bases matching TRBD1. The CDR3 region is CASSARGQLIQSSGNTIYF. The CDR3 coding sequence is TGTGCCAGCAGCGCCAGGGGGCAGCTCATTCAATCCTCTGGAAACACCATATATTTT. Together with reference TRBV2 and TRBJ1-3, the CDR3 gives the full variable domain: EPEVTQTPSHQVTQMGQEVILRCVPISNHLYFYWYRQILGQKVEFLVSFYNNEISEKSEIFDDQFSVERPDGSNFTLKIRSTKLEDSAMYFCASSARGQLIQSSGNTIYFGEGSWLTVV.